These 23 T cell receptor beta chains were all obtained from the same sample, sequenced in a study of blood T cell repertoires in COVID-19. Only in-frame clones appear in the TCRdb table, and some are missing; sequencing was by immunoSEQ multiplex PCR. The repertoire holds about 250,000 clones, with 80% to 85% as singletons. Sequences were obtained from peripheral blood. The receptor set was obtained from a man aged 35 to 55 with acute or convalescent COVID-19.

The chain joins TRBV3-1 (or the pseudogene TRBV3-2) to TRBJ2-5; D unresolved. The V gene lost 0 bases and the J gene lost 7 bases, with 15 bases spanning the gap. Germline values: CDR1 LGHDT, CDR2 YNNKEL (reference sequence). This CDR3 is built from 15 residues. CDR3 residues: CASSQDSAAEGTQYF. The CDR3 DNA reads as TGTGCCAGCAGCCAAGATTCTGCGGCCGAAGGGACCCAGTACTTC.

The V call is TRBV6-2 or TRBV6-3, the J call TRBJ2-5; tentatively, D is TRBD2 (6 bases). The CDR3 sequence is 15 residues long. CDR1 MNHEY and CDR2 SVGEGT come from the germline V gene. V was shortened by 5 bases and J by 0 bases, with 13 bases between the two germline ends. The CDR3 DNA is TGTGCCAGCAGTCCCCTCCGGGACTACCAAGAGACCCAGTACTTC. Encoded protein: CASSPLRDYQETQYF.

The rearrangement joins TRBV7-2 to TRBJ2-2; D is ambiguous. The CDR3 runs to 14 residues. Germline loops: CDR1 SGHTA, CDR2 FQGNSA. V lost 1 base and J lost 1, with 4 bases in between. The chain's CDR3 is CASSLVGNTGELFF. The CDR3 DNA reads TGTGCCAGCAGCTTAGTCGGGAACACCGGGGAGCTGTTTTTT.

The chain recombines TRBV4-1 with TRBJ2-1; TRBD2 might be the D (5 bases). Trimming took off 1 base at V and 3 bases at J, with 10 bases between the two ends. This CDR3 spans 15 amino acids. CDR1 is MGHRA and CDR2 is YSYEKL in the germline V gene. The CDR3 reads CASSQAGIYYNEQFF. The CDR3 DNA follows: TGCGCCAGCAGCCAAGCCGGGATTTACTACAATGAGCAGTTCTTC.

The rearrangement uses TRBV20-1 and TRBJ2-5; the D is unclear. Germline lookup yields CDR1 DFQATT and CDR2 SNEGSKA (reference sequence). The CDR3 is made up of 14 amino acids. The ends were cut back, 3 bases at V and 1 base at J, with 12 bases in the middle. The CDR3 DNA follows: TGCAGTGCTAGTGCCGTGACGGGCCAAGAGACCCAGTACTTC. Encoded protein: CSASAVTGQETQYF.

This clone was seen a handful of times. The J gene is TRBJ1-1, the V gene TRBV19; D possibly corresponds to TRBD1 (6 bases). The CDR3 loop spans 15 amino acids. The germline V and J ends were trimmed by 5 bases and 6 bases, with 19 bases remaining between them. CDR1 and CDR2 from the germline V gene are LNHDA and SQIVND (reference sequence). CDR3 residues: CASSPVSGGVSEAFF. For the CDR3, the DNA is TGTGCCAGTAGTCCTGTCAGCGGGGGCGTCTCTGAAGCTTTCTTT.

This clone was seen a single time. The chain is built from TRBV7-2 and TRBJ1-6; 9 positions match TRBD1. Germline V gene data show CDR1 as SGHTA and CDR2 as FQGNSA. With V trimmed by 5 bases and J by 13 bases, 3 bases remained unmatched. The CDR3 contains 12 residues. The CDR3 DNA reads as TGTGCCAGCAGCAGGACAGGGGCGCCCCTCCACTTT. This codes for CASSRTGAPLHF.

This chain connects TRBV29-1 to TRBJ1-5; a weak D match, TRBD1 (5 bases). CDR3 length: 13 amino acids. V gave up 6 bases and J gave up 4 bases, with 13 bases separating them. Germline V CDR1 and CDR2: SQVTM, ANQGSEA. The CDR3 sequence is CSVGRDVNQPQHF. The CDR3 coding sequence is TGCAGCGTAGGCAGGGATGTAAATCAGCCCCAGCATTTT.

The chain is built from TRBV7-8 and TRBJ1-4; no clear D. This CDR3 is built from 15 residues. Trimming took off 5 bases at V and 7 bases at J, with 17 bases between the two ends. Germline V gene data show CDR1 as SGHVS and CDR2 as FQNEAQ. The DNA of the CDR3 is TGTGCCAGCAGCAGGGAGGTTGTTAGTGCTGAAAAACTGTTTTTT. Amino acid sequence: CASSREVVSAEKLFF.

V gene TRBV5-1 combines with J gene TRBJ1-1; D unresolved. The V gene lost 4 bases and the J gene lost 1 base, with 11 bases spanning the gap. There are 14 residues in the CDR3. Germline V lookup: CDR1 SGHRS, CDR2 YFSETQ. The CDR3 DNA sequence: TGCGCCAGCAGCCCGGGGATCCCGAACACTGAAGCTTTCTTT. As protein: CASSPGIPNTEAFF.

This sequence joins TRBV19 and TRBJ1-6, with D possibly TRBD1 on 6 matching bases. CDR3 length: 16 amino acids. Germline CDR1 LNHDA, CDR2 SQIVND (reference sequence). Trimming removed 4 bases at V and 3 bases at J, with 13 bases between. The CDR3 loop is CASSRTVKLYNSPLHF. The CDR3 nucleotides read TGTGCCAGTAGTAGGACAGTCAAGCTCTATAATTCACCCCTCCACTTT. The variable domain in full, completed from reference TRBV19 and TRBJ1-6, reads DGGITQSPKYLFRKEGQNVTLSCEQNLNHDAMYWYRQDPGQGLRLIYYSQIVNDFQKGDIAEGYSVSREKKESFPLTVTSAQKNPTAFYLCASSRTVKLYNSPLHFGNGTRLTVT.

The CDR3 bases are TGTGCCAGCAGCCAAGCCTCCGGGACATCCTACGAGCAGTACTTC. As protein: CASSQASGTSYEQYF. The chain is built from TRBV4-2 and TRBJ2-7; maybe TRBD1 (6 bases). The CDR3 loop spans 15 amino acids. Germline V CDR1 and CDR2: LGHNA, YNFKEQ. Trimming shortened V by 1 base and J by 1 base, and 11 bases separated the two germline ends.

The chain employs TRBV7-9 and TRBJ1-1, with D possibly TRBD1 on 5 matching bases. The V gene's germline CDR1 is SEHNR and CDR2 FQNEAQ (reference sequence). The CDR3 extends over 13 amino acids. V gave up 0 bases and J gave up 12 bases, with 14 bases separating them. The CDR3 here is CASSLASGTGTFF. The CDR3 DNA follows: TGTGCCAGCAGCTTAGCGTCAGGGACTGGGACTTTCTTT.

In this sample, this clone turned up a few times. This chain links TRBV25-1 with TRBJ2-1; 8 bases align to TRBD1. Per the germline V gene, CDR1 is MGHDK and CDR2 is SYGVNS. The CDR3 sequence is 16 residues long. The V gene end was trimmed by 6 bases and the J gene end by 3 bases; junction bases not matched to a gene: 10. The CDR3 spells CASSGPGQGGYNEQFF. CDR3 nucleotide sequence: TGTGCCAGCAGCGGCCCAGGACAGGGAGGCTACAATGAGCAGTTCTTC.

The J gene is TRBJ1-1, the V gene TRBV5-8, with a possible D match to TRBD1 (6 bases). From germline, CDR1 is SGHTS and CDR2 YDEGEE. This CDR3 spans 15 amino acids. Trimming left V 2 bases short and J 3 bases short, with 14 bases between. CDR3 bases: TGTGCCAGCAGCTTTCAGGGGAGAGTAGACACTGAAGCTTTCTTT. Translating it yields CASSFQGRVDTEAFF.

The chain employs TRBV5-5 and TRBJ1-5; no clear D. The CDR3 runs 15 residues. Trimming stripped 1 base from V and 4 bases from J, with 12 bases between. Germline V gene data show CDR1 as SGHKS and CDR2 as YYEKEE (reference sequence). This chain's CDR3 is CASSLFYSNNQPQHF. CDR3 DNA sequence: TGTGCCAGCAGCTTGTTTTATAGTAATAATCAGCCCCAGCATTTT.

V is TRBV23-1 and J is TRBJ2-2, with 9 bases fitting TRBD1. TRBV23-1 is annotated as an ORF whose role is uncertain. This CDR3 is 15 amino acids long. V gave up 6 bases and J gave up 6 bases; unmatched junction bases: 8. Here the CDR3 DNA reads TGCGCCAGCAGCTCGCCGGGACAGGGAGCCGGGGAGCTGTTTTTT. This codes for CASSSPGQGAGELFF.

The chain uses TRBV7-9 and TRBJ1-2, with TRBD1 matching over 7 bases. Germline values: CDR1 SEHNR, CDR2 FQNEAQ (reference sequence). The V and J ends lost 5 bases and 6 bases, in that order; junction bases with no gene match: 12. There are 15 residues in the CDR3. The CDR3 sequence: CASSPRAGGSHGYTF. CDR3 bases: TGTGCCAGCAGCCCCCGGGCAGGGGGTTCCCATGGCTACACCTTC.

J is TRBJ1-2 and V is TRBV12-3 or TRBV12-4, with D possibly TRBD1 on 6 matching bases. Trimming took 3 bases from V and 2 from J, leaving 7 bases between them. This CDR3 is 13 amino acids long. CDR3 sequence reads: CASSFGTNYGYTF. In DNA form, the CDR3 reads TGTGCCAGCAGTTTCGGGACAAACTATGGCTACACCTTC.

The V call is TRBV6-2 or TRBV6-3, the J call TRBJ2-2, with 7 positions matching TRBD2. This CDR3 is built from 15 residues. With V trimmed by 2 bases and J by 4 bases, 4 bases remained unmatched. Germline-derived CDR1 and CDR2 are MNHEY and SVGEGT. The CDR3 is CASSYSGTVTGELFF. In DNA form, the CDR3 reads TGTGCCAGCAGTTACAGCGGGACGGTCACCGGGGAGCTGTTTTTT.

The chain couples TRBV5-1 to TRBJ2-7; 7 bases are shared with TRBD1. Trimming cost V 4 bases and J 2 bases; bases outside gene matches: 6. The germline gives CDR1 SGHRS, CDR2 YFSETQ. The CDR3 is made up of 14 amino acids. The CDR3 region has the DNA TGCGCCAGCAGCCTCCGGGACAGTACCTACGAGCAGTACTTC. Its protein product is CASSLRDSTYEQYF.

The V gene is TRBV6-1, the J gene TRBJ2-7, with D unclear. The germline V and J ends were trimmed by 3 bases and 3 bases, with 3 bases remaining between them. The CDR3 is 11 amino acids. Germline V gene lookup returns CDR1 MNHNS and CDR2 SASEGT. DNA for the CDR3: TGTGCCAGCAGTGACAGCTACGAGCAGTACTTC. This codes for CASSDSYEQYF.

The CDR3 here is CASSIGIGGENTEAFF. CDR3 bases: TGTGCCAGTAGTATAGGTATTGGGGGCGAGAACACTGAAGCTTTCTTT. J is TRBJ1-1 and V is TRBV19; possibly TRBD1 for D (6 bases). The CDR3 consists of 16 residues. CDR1 is LNHDA, CDR2 SQIVND, per germline (reference sequence). V was trimmed by 1 base and J by 1 base, leaving 13 bases between them.